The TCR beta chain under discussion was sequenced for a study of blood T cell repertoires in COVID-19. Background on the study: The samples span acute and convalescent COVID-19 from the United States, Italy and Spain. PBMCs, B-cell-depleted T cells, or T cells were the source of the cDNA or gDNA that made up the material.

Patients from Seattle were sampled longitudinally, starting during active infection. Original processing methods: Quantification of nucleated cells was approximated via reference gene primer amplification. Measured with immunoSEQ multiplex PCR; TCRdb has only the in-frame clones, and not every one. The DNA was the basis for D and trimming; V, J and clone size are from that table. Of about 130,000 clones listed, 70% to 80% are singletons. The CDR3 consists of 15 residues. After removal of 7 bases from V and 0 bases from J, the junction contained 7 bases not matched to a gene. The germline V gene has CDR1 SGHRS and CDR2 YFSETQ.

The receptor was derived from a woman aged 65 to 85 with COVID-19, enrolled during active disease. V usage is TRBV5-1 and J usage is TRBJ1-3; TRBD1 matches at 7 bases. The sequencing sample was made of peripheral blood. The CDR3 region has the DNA TGCGCCAGCCGCCTAGGGACAGCCTCTGGAAACACCATATATTTT. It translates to CASRLGTASGNTIYF.